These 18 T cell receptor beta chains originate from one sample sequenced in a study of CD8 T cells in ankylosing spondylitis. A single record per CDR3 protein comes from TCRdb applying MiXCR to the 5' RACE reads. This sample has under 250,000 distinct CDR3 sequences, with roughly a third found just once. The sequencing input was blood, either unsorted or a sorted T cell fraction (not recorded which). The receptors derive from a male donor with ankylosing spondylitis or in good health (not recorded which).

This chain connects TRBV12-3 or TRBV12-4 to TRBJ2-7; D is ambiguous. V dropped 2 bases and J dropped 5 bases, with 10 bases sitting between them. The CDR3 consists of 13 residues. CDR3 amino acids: CASSLNNPHEQYF. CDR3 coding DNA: TGTGCCAGCAGTTTAAACAATCCGCACGAGCAGTACTTC.

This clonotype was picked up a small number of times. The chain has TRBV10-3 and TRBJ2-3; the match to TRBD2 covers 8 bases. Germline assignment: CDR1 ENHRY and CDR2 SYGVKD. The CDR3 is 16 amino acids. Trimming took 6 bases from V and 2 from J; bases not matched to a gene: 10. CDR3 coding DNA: TGTGCCATCAGCGAGGCGGGACTAGAGGCCACAGATACGCAGTATTTT. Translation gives CAISEAGLEATDTQYF.

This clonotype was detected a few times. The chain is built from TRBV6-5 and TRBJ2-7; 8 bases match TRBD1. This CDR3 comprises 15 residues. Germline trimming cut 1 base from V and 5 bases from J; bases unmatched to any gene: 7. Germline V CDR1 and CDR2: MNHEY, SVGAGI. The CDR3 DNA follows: TGTGCCAGCAGTTACTATACAGGGGGTCGGGACGAGCAGTACTTC. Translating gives CASSYYTGGRDEQYF.

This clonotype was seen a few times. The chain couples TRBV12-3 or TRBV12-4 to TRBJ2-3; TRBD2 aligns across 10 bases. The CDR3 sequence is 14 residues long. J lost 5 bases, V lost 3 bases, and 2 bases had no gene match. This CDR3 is CASSFSGGRDTQYF. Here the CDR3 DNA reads TGTGCCAGCAGTTTTAGCGGGGGGCGAGATACGCAGTATTTT.

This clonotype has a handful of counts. This CDR3 is CSASAPGTYNEQFF. CDR3 sequence (DNA): TGCAGTGCTAGTGCCCCGGGAACTTACAATGAGCAGTTCTTC. The V and J genes are TRBV20-1 and TRBJ2-1; D is possibly TRBD2 (5 bases). CDR1 and CDR2 (germline): DFQATT, SNEGSKA (reference sequence). The CDR3 is 14 residues long. The V and J ends lost 3 bases and 4 bases respectively, with 13 bases between them.

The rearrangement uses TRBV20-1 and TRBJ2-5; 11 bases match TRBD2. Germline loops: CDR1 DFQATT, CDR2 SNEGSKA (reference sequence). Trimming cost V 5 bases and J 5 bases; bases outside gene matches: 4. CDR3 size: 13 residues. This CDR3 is CSARLAGRETQYF. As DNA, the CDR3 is TGCAGTGCTCGACTAGCGGGGCGGGAGACCCAGTACTTC.

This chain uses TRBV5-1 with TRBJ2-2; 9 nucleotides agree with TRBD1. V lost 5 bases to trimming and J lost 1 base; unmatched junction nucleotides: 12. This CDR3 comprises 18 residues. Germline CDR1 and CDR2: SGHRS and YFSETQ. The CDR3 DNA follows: TGCGCCAGCAGTCGGGGACAGGGACCAATGTGGAACACCGGGGAGCTGTTTTTT. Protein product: CASSRGQGPMWNTGELFF.

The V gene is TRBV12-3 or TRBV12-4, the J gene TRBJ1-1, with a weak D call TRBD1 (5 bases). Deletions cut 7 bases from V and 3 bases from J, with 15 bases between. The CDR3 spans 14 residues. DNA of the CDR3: TGTGCCAGCAACTTGGGTCAGGGTGACACTGAAGCTTTCTTT. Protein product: CASNLGQGDTEAFF.

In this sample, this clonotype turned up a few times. The CDR3 nucleotides read TGCAGTGCCAAGTGGCGAAGATACTCGATCTACGAGCAGTACTTC. Translating gives CSAKWRRYSIYEQYF. This chain joins TRBV20-1 and TRBJ2-7; D unclear. The V and J ends lost 6 bases and 3 bases respectively, with 21 bases between them. Germline lookup yields CDR1 DFQATT and CDR2 SNEGSKA (reference sequence). The CDR3 covers 15 residues.

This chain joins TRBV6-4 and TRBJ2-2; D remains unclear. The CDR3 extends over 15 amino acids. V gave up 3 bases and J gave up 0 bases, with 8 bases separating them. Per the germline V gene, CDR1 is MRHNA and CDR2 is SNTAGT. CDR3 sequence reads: CASSDGRSNTGELFF. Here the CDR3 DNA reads TGTGCCAGCAGTGATGGTCGCTCGAACACCGGGGAGCTGTTTTTT.

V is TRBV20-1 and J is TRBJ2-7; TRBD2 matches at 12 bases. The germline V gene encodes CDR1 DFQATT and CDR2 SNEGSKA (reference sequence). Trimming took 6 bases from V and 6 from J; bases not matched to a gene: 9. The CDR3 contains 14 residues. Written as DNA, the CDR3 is TGCAGTGCGTTCCGGACTAGCGGGGCTCTCGAGCAGTACTTC. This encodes CSAFRTSGALEQYF.

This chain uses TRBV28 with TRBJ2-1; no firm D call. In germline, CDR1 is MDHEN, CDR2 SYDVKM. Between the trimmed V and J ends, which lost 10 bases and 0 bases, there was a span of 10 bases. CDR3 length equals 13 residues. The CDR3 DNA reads TGTGCCACCCACGCCAGCTCCTACAATGAGCAGTTCTTC. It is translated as CATHASSYNEQFF.

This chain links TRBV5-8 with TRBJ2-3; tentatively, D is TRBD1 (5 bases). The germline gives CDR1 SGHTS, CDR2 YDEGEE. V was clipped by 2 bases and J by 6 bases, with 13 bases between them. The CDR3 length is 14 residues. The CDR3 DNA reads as TGTGCCAGCAGCTTCCGGACAATGGGGGATACGCAGTATTTT. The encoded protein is CASSFRTMGDTQYF.

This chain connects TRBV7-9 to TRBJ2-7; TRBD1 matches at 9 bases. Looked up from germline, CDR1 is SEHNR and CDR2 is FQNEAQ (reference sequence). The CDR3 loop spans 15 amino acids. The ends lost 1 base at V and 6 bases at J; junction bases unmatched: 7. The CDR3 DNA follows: TGTGCCAGCAGCTTAGAAGTGGGACAGGGAAGCGAGCAGTACTTC. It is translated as CASSLEVGQGSEQYF.

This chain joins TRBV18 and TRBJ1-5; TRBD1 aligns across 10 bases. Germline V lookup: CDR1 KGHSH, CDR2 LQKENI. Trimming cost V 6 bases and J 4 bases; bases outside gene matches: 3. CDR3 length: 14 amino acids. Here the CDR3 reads CASSPGQGNQPQHF. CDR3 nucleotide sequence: TGTGCCAGCTCGCCGGGACAGGGGAATCAGCCCCAGCATTTT. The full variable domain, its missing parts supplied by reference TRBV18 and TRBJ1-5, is NAGVMQNPRHLVRRRGQEARLRCSPMKGHSHVYWYRQLPEEGLKFMVYLQKENIIDESGMPKERFSAEFPKEGPSILRIQQVVRGDSAAYFCASSPGQGNQPQHFGDGTRLSIL.

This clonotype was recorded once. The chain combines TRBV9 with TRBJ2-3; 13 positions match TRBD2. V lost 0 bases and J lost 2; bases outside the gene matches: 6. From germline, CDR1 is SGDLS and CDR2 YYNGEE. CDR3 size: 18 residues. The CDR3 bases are TGTGCCAGCAGCGTAGTTTCACTAGCGGGGGGGCTCACAGATACGCAGTATTTT. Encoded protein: CASSVVSLAGGLTDTQYF.

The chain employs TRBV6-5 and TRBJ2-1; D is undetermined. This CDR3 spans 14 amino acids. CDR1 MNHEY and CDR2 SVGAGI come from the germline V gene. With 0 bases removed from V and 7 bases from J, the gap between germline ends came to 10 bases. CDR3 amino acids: CASSYSRHPNEQFF. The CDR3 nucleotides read TGTGCCAGCAGTTACTCTCGACATCCGAATGAGCAGTTCTTC.

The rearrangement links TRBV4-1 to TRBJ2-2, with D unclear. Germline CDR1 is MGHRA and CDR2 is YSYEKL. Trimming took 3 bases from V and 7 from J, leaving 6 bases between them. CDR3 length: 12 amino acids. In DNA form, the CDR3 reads TGCGCCAGCAGCCACGTCAACGGGGAGCTGTTTTTT. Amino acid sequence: CASSHVNGELFF.